The entry that follows covers one T cell receptor (beta chain) sequence. Its target is unknown. The investigators reverse transcribed all of the isolated RNA, so they sequenced expressed TCRB transcripts. The table came from immunoSEQ multiplex PCR; TCRdb's copy has only in-frame clones and leaves some out. The data show about 650,000 clones, over 10% seen once. CD45RO/CCR7/CD25/CD127/CD95/CD27 staining was used to isolate CD4+ naive, central memory, regulatory and stem cell-like memory cells by sorting. This record belongs to a study of beta chain features in type 1 diabetes. Whole-study context: Examined across all samples were almost 110 million sorted cells. Study-level points and caveats: Shortening of TCRB CDR3s, moderate but significant, appeared in all four CD4+ subsets of Type 1 diabetes patients. There were fewer insertions and more deletions at the VDJ junctions of type 1 diabetes patients.

V dropped 3 bases and J dropped 3; count of bases not matched to a gene: 8. The germline V gene encodes CDR1 SGDLS and CDR2 YYNGEE. This CDR3 region has 15 residues. The sequence came from a man aged 25 to 40 with type 1 diabetes. Sequences were obtained from naive CD4+ T cells from blood. The chain uses TRBV9 and TRBJ2-7, with TRBD1 identical over 8 bases. The CDR3 nucleotides are TGTGCCAGCAGCGCGACAGGGGTTCCTAACTACGAGCAGTACTTC. Protein: CASSATGVPNYEQYF.